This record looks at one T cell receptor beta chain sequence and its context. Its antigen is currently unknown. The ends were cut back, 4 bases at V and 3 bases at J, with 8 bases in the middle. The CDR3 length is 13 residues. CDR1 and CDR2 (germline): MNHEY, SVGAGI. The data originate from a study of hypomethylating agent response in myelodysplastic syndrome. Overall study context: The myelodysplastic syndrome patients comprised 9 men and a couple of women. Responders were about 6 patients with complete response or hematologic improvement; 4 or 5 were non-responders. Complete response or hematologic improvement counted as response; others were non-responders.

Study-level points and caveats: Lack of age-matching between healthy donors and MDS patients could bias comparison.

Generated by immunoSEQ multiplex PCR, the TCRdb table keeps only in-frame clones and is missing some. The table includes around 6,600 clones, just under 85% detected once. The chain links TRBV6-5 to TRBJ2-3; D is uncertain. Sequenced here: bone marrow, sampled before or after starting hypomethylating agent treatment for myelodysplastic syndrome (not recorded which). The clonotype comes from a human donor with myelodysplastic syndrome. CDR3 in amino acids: CASSSPGTDTQYF. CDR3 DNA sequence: TGTGCCAGCAGTTCCCCAGGAACAGATACGCAGTATTTT.